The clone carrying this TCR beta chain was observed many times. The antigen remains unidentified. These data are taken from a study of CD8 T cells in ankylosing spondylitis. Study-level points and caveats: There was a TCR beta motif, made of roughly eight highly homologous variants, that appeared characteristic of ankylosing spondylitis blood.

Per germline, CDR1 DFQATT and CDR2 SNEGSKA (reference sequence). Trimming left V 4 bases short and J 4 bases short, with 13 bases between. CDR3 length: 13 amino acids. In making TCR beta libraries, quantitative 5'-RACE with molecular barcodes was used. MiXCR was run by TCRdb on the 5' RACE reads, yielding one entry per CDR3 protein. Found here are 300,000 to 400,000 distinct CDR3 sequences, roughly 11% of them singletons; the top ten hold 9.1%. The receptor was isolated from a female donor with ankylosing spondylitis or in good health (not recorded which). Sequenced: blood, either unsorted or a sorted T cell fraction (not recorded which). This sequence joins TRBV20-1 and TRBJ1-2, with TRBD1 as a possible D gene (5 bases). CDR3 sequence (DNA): TGCAGTGCTATAGTGGGGGGAGGCTATGGCTACACCTTC. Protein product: CSAIVGGGYGYTF.